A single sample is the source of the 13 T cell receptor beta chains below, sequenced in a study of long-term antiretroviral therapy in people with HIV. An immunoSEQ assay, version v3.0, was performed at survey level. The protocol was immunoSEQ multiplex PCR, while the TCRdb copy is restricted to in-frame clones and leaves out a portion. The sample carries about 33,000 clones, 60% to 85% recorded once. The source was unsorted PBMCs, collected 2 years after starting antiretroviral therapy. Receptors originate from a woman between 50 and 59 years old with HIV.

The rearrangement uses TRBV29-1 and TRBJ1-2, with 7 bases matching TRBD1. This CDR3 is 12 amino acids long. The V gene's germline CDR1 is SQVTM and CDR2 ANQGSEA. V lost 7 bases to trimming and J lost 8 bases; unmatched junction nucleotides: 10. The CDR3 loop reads CSGEGQGGGYTF. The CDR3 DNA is TGCAGCGGAGAGGGGCAGGGGGGAGGCTACACCTTC.

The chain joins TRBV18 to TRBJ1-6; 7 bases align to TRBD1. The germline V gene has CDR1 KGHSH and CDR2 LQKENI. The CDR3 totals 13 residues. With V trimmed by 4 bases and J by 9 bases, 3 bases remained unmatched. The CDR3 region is CASSLDRISPLHF. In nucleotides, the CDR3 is TGTGCCAGCTCACTGGACAGGATTTCACCCCTCCACTTT.

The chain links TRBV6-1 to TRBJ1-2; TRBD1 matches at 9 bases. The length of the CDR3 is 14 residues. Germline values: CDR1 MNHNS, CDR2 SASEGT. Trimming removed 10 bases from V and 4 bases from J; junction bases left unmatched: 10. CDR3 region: CATRTGDKVYGYTF. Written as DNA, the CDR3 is TGTGCCACCCGGACAGGGGATAAGGTCTATGGCTACACCTTC.

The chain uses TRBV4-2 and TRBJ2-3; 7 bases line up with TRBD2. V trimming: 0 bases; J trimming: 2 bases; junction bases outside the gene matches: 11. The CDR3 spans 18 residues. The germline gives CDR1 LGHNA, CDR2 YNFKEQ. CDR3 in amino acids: CASSQEIQIAGYTDTQYF. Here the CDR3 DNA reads TGTGCCAGCAGCCAAGAAATTCAGATAGCGGGTTACACAGATACGCAGTATTTT.

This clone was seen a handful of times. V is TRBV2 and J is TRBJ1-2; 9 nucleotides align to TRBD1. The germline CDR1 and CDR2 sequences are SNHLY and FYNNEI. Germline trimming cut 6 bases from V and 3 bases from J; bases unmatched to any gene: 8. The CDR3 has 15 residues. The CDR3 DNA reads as TGTGCCAGCAGGGACCGGGACAGGGAACACTATGGCTACACCTTC. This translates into CASRDRDREHYGYTF.

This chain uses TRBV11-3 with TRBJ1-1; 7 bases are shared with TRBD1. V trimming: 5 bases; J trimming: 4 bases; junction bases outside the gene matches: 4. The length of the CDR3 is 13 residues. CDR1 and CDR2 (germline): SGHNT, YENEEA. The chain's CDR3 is CASSPTGITEAFF. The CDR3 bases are TGTGCCAGCAGCCCGACAGGGATCACTGAAGCTTTCTTT.

CDR3 nucleotides: TGTGCTAGTGGTTTCGGAGACAGCGGCTTCTCCTACGAGCAGTACTTC. This gives the protein CASGFGDSGFSYEQYF. The V and J genes are TRBV12-5 and TRBJ2-7, with D perhaps given as TRBD1 or TRBD2 (5 bases each). Trimming removed 3 bases at V and 0 bases at J, with 15 bases between. CDR3 length: 16 residues. Germline-derived CDR1 and CDR2 are LGHNT and FRNRAP.

CDR3 sequence reads: CASSQLLGNEQYF. For the CDR3, the DNA is TGTGCCAGCAGCCAACTCCTGGGAAACGAGCAGTACTTC. J is TRBJ2-7 and V is TRBV7-9; D ambiguous. The CDR3 totals 13 residues. V was shortened by 5 bases and J by 5 bases, with 13 bases between the two germline ends. Germline values: CDR1 SEHNR, CDR2 FQNEAQ (reference sequence).

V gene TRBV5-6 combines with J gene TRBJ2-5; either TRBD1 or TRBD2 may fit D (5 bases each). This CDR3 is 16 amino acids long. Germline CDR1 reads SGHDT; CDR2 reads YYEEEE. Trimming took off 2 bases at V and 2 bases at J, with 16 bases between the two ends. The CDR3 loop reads CASSLLGTSTQETQYF. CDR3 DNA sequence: TGTGCCAGCAGCTTACTAGGGACCAGTACTCAAGAGACCCAGTACTTC.

The CDR3 is CAIGTSGGGDTQYF. In nucleotides, the CDR3 is TGTGCCATCGGGACTAGCGGGGGTGGAGATACGCAGTATTTT. The chain couples TRBV10-3 to TRBJ2-3, with 14 bases identical to TRBD2. The germline CDR1 and CDR2 sequences are ENHRY and SYGVKD. The ends lost 8 bases at V and 5 bases at J; junction bases unmatched: 3. The CDR3 totals 14 residues.

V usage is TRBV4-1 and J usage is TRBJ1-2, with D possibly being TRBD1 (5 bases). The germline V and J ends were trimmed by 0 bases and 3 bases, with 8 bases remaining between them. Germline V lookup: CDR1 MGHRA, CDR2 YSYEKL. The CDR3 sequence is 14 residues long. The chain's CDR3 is CASSQDQGDYGYTF. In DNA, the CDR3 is TGCGCCAGCAGCCAAGACCAGGGAGACTATGGCTACACCTTC.

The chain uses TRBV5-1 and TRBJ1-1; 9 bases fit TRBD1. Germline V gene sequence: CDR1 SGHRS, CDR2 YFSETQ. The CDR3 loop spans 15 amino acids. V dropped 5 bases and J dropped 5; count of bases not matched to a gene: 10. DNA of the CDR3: TGCGCCAGCAGGCCAACGGGACAGGGATTTACTGAAGCTTTCTTT. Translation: CASRPTGQGFTEAFF.

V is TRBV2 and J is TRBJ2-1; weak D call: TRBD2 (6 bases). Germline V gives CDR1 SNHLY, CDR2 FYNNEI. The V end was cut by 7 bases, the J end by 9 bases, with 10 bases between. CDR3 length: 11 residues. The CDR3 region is CASILGGEQFF. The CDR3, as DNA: TGTGCCAGCATCTTGGGGGGTGAGCAGTTCTTC.